Shown below are 25 T cell receptor beta chains from a single sample sequenced in a study of CD8 T cells in ankylosing spondylitis. TCRdb redid the calling of the 5' RACE reads with MiXCR, one entry per CDR3 protein. The table has roughly 450,000 distinct CDR3 sequences, about 25% seen once; the top ten hold 0.89%. These TCRs' antigens remain unknown. Findings of the study overall: There was a TCR beta motif, made of several highly homologous variants, that appeared characteristic of ankylosing spondylitis blood.

Sequencing was performed on blood, either unsorted or a sorted T cell fraction (not recorded which). The receptors stem from a male donor with ankylosing spondylitis.

This clonotype occurred a few times. The V call is TRBV7-8, the J call TRBJ2-2, with 10 bases lining up with TRBD2. V dropped 11 bases and J dropped 5; count of bases not matched to a gene: 11. The CDR3 covers 15 residues. Germline lookup yields CDR1 SGHVS and CDR2 FQNEAQ. DNA of the CDR3: TGTGCCGCCCGGGCTAGCGGGAGTTTGACCGGGGAGCTGTTTTTT. Protein: CAARASGSLTGELFF.

This clonotype was found a few times. The V gene is TRBV12-5, the J gene TRBJ2-1; maybe TRBD1 (6 bases). V was shortened by 3 bases and J by 0 bases, with 12 bases between the two germline ends. CDR1 and CDR2 from the germline V gene are LGHNT and FRNRAP. CDR3 length: 16 residues. CDR3 protein: CASGLGQTYSYNEQFF. The CDR3 bases are TGTGCTAGTGGTTTAGGACAGACATACTCCTACAATGAGCAGTTCTTC.

This clonotype was recorded a few times. This chain connects TRBV5-1 to TRBJ2-1; D is unclear. V was clipped by 1 base and J by 7 bases, with 9 bases between them. The CDR3 spans 13 residues. Germline CDR1 is SGHRS and CDR2 is YFSETQ. The CDR3 spells CASSLLTLNEQFF. CDR3 nucleotides: TGCGCCAGCAGCTTGCTGACCCTAAATGAGCAGTTCTTC. Combining the CDR3 with reference TRBV5-1 and TRBJ2-1 gives the whole variable domain KAGVTQTPRYLIKTRGQQVTLSCSPISGHRSVSWYQQTPGQGLQFLFEYFSETQRNKGNFPGRFSGRQFSNSRSEMNVSTLELGDSALYLCASSLLTLNEQFFGPGTRLTVL.

This clonotype was detected only a few times. J is TRBJ1-1 and V is TRBV12-3 or TRBV12-4; D gene ambiguous. CDR3 length: 14 amino acids. Between the trimmed V and J ends, which lost 1 base and 1 base, there was a span of 7 bases. CDR3 sequence (DNA): TGTGCCAGCAGTTTAGGACTACCGAACACTGAAGCTTTCTTT. Protein product: CASSLGLPNTEAFF.

This clonotype has more than one count but fewer than ten. The gene calls are TRBV7-9 and TRBJ2-4, with D possibly matching TRBD1 (5 bases). CDR3 length: 13 amino acids. Trimming removed 3 bases at V and 9 bases at J, with 12 bases between. Germline V CDR1 and CDR2: SEHNR, FQNEAQ (reference sequence). The CDR3 is CASSLDQGSIQYF. The CDR3 DNA follows: TGTGCCAGCAGCTTGGACCAGGGTAGCATTCAGTACTTC.

The chain carries TRBV3-1 and TRBJ2-6, with D unclear. This CDR3 is built from 15 residues. The germline CDR1 and CDR2 sequences are LGHDT and YNNKEL (reference sequence). V was pared by 5 bases and J by 0 bases, with 8 bases between. For the CDR3, the DNA is TGTGCCAGCAGCTCTCTGGTCTCTGGGGCCAACGTCCTGACTTTC. Protein sequence: CASSSLVSGANVLTF.

The chain recombines TRBV10-3 with TRBJ1-4, with D hard to call. Germline loops: CDR1 ENHRY, CDR2 SYGVKD. This CDR3 spans 16 amino acids. V gave up 0 bases and J gave up 0 bases, with 8 bases separating them. DNA for the CDR3: TGTGCCATCAGTGAGTCGGGCGGCGCAACTAATGAAAAACTGTTTTTT. Amino acids: CAISESGGATNEKLFF.

The chain combines TRBV20-1 with TRBJ2-1, with 10 bases matching TRBD1. V lost 0 bases to trimming and J lost 3 bases; unmatched junction nucleotides: 8. Germline V gives CDR1 DFQATT, CDR2 SNEGSKA (reference sequence). The CDR3 runs to 17 residues. The CDR3 spells CSARDRDRGQGYNEQFF. The CDR3, as DNA: TGCAGTGCTAGAGACCGGGACAGGGGACAGGGCTACAATGAGCAGTTCTTC.

This clonotype was observed a few times. The rearrangement joins TRBV20-1 to TRBJ2-3; D gene ambiguous. CDR3 size: 10 residues. The V end was cut by 6 bases, the J end by 7 bases, with 8 bases between. The germline gives CDR1 DFQATT, CDR2 SNEGSKA (reference sequence). The CDR3 loop reads CSAPQNTQYF. The CDR3 DNA reads as TGCAGTGCCCCACAGAATACGCAGTATTTT.

The J gene is TRBJ1-4, the V gene TRBV12-3 or TRBV12-4, with D hard to call. The CDR3 contains 15 residues. Trimming took off 4 bases at V and 4 bases at J, with 13 bases between the two ends. The CDR3 here is CASSSQGQFNEKLFF. The CDR3 DNA follows: TGTGCCAGCAGTTCTCAAGGGCAGTTTAATGAAAAACTGTTTTTT.

The chain has TRBV20-1 and TRBJ1-2; no clear D gene. The CDR3 loop spans 12 amino acids. Germline V CDR1 and CDR2: DFQATT, SNEGSKA (reference sequence). Trimming stripped 5 bases from V and 4 bases from J, with 11 bases between. The chain's CDR3 is CSAPLASYGYTF. The DNA for the CDR3 is TGCAGTGCTCCTTTAGCCAGCTATGGCTACACCTTC.

This sequence joins TRBV11-2 and TRBJ2-1; 8 bases map to TRBD2. This CDR3 is 16 amino acids long. The junction had 10 bases not matched to a gene; V was cut back by 1 base and J by 8 bases. Germline V gene lookup returns CDR1 SGHAT and CDR2 FQNNGV. CDR3 in amino acids: CASSLVDGRAFDEQFF. The CDR3 DNA reads as TGTGCCAGCAGCTTAGTTGACGGGAGGGCCTTCGATGAGCAGTTCTTC.

CDR3 amino acids: CASSLAPGQGAYEQYF. The CDR3 coding sequence is TGTGCCAGCAGCTTGGCTCCGGGACAGGGAGCCTACGAGCAGTACTTC. V usage is TRBV11-3 and J usage is TRBJ2-7, with 9 bases lining up with TRBD1. The CDR3 has 16 residues. The junction had 8 bases not matched to a gene; V was cut back by 3 bases and J by 2 bases. CDR1 and CDR2 from the germline V gene are SGHNT and YENEEA.

There are a few counts of this clonotype. This chain connects TRBV5-4 to TRBJ2-5; D is possibly TRBD1 (6 bases). There are 16 residues in the CDR3. Germline V CDR1 and CDR2: SGHNT, YYREEE (reference sequence). Trimming removed 4 bases at V and 1 base at J, with 17 bases between. The CDR3 loop is CASSHGQIRSQETQYF. In DNA form, the CDR3 reads TGTGCCAGCAGCCATGGACAGATCCGAAGCCAAGAGACCCAGTACTTC.

This chain links TRBV7-7 with TRBJ2-1; 11 nucleotides align to TRBD1. This CDR3 has 14 amino acids. V shed 2 bases and J 9 bases; nucleotides not matched to a gene: 3. Per the germline V gene, CDR1 is SSHAT and CDR2 is FNYEAQ (reference sequence). The CDR3 DNA reads as TGTGCCAGCAGCTTAAGGACAGGGGGCGGTGAGCAGTTCTTC. This sequence encodes CASSLRTGGGEQFF.

This clonotype was picked up a small number of times. V usage is TRBV14 and J usage is TRBJ2-1; possible D gene TRBD1, 5 bases. This CDR3 region has 13 residues. V gave up 4 bases and J gave up 6 bases, with 10 bases separating them. Germline CDR1 and CDR2: SGHDN and FVKESK. The CDR3 nucleotides are TGTGCCAGCAGCCGACAGTTAAGCAATGAGCAGTTCTTC. Translating it yields CASSRQLSNEQFF.

This clonotype was detected a few times. The gene calls are TRBV20-1 and TRBJ1-6, with 9 bases identical to TRBD1. This CDR3 has 21 residues. V lost 2 bases and J lost 0; bases outside the gene matches: 17. Per germline, CDR1 DFQATT and CDR2 SNEGSKA (reference sequence). The CDR3 DNA is TGCAGTGCTAGATCGGGGGACAGGGTATCGTGGGGAAGCTCCTATAATTCACCCCTCCACTTT. Translation: CSARSGDRVSWGSSYNSPLHF.

The table lists this clonotype with a few counts. V and J are TRBV20-1 and TRBJ2-7, with D perhaps given as TRBD1 or TRBD2 (5 bases each). Trimming took 3 bases from V and 0 from J, leaving 6 bases between them. Germline assignment: CDR1 DFQATT and CDR2 SNEGSKA (reference sequence). The length of the CDR3 is 12 residues. This CDR3 reads CSASGTSYEQYV. DNA of the CDR3: TGCAGTGCTAGCGGGACCTCCTACGAGCAGTACGTC.

V gene TRBV5-1 combines with J gene TRBJ2-1; D might be TRBD2 (6 bases). V was cut by 3 bases and J by 7 bases, with 8 bases left in between. This CDR3 is 12 amino acids long. CDR1 and CDR2 from the germline V gene are SGHRS and YFSETQ. CDR3 sequence reads: CASSYGGNEQFF. The CDR3 DNA follows: TGCGCCAGCAGCTATGGGGGGAATGAGCAGTTCTTC. Supplemented by reference TRBV5-1 and TRBJ2-1, the full variable domain reads KAGVTQTPRYLIKTRGQQVTLSCSPISGHRSVSWYQQTPGQGLQFLFEYFSETQRNKGNFPGRFSGRQFSNSRSEMNVSTLELGDSALYLCASSYGGNEQFFGPGTRLTVL.

Only a few counts were recorded for this clonotype. V and J are TRBV5-6 and TRBJ1-2; D call uncertain. Trimming cost V 6 bases and J 1 base, with 22 bases left between them. Per germline, CDR1 SGHDT and CDR2 YYEEEE. The CDR3 has 17 amino acids. CDR3 in amino acids: CASTVQETGVINYGYTF. CDR3 coding DNA: TGTGCCAGCACCGTGCAGGAGACGGGAGTTATTAACTATGGCTACACCTTC.

This chain links TRBV14 with TRBJ2-5, with D maybe TRBD2 (7 bases). The germline V and J ends were trimmed by 8 bases and 5 bases, with 18 bases remaining between them. The CDR3 runs 14 residues. The germline V gene has CDR1 SGHDN and CDR2 FVKESK. CDR3 sequence reads: CASSSRGHLETQYF. The CDR3 DNA sequence: TGTGCCAGCTCCTCGCGGGGGCATTTGGAGACCCAGTACTTC.

This clonotype was counted a few times. This sequence joins TRBV20-1 and TRBJ1-1; D may be TRBD1 (5 bases). The CDR3 consists of 13 residues. Germline V gene sequence: CDR1 DFQATT, CDR2 SNEGSKA (reference sequence). Trimming shortened V by 1 base and J by 3 bases, and 9 bases separated the two germline ends. The CDR3: CSARGGWDTEAFF. The CDR3 bases are TGCAGTGCTAGAGGGGGCTGGGACACTGAAGCTTTCTTT.

The rearrangement links TRBV5-4 to TRBJ1-1; 10 nucleotides line up with TRBD1. The CDR3 is 15 amino acids. Germline loops: CDR1 SGHNT, CDR2 YYREEE (reference sequence). J lost 5 bases, V lost 4 bases, and 8 bases had no gene match. The CDR3 is CASSGPGQGKTEAFF. CDR3 nucleotide sequence: TGTGCCAGCAGCGGTCCGGGACAGGGGAAAACTGAAGCTTTCTTT.

This chain joins TRBV5-1 and TRBJ2-5; TRBD2 might be the D (5 bases). CDR1 SGHRS and CDR2 YFSETQ come from the germline V gene. The CDR3 is 16 amino acids. V lost 0 bases to trimming and J lost 1 base, with 13 bases between them. The CDR3 DNA reads as TGCGCCAGCAGCTTGGGGGTAGGGAGCGGCCAAGAGACCCAGTACTTC. This gives the protein CASSLGVGSGQETQYF.

CDR3 nucleotide sequence: TGTGCCAGCAGCGGCCTGACAGGTTCCACAGATACGCAGTATTTT. Encoded protein: CASSGLTGSTDTQYF. The gene calls are TRBV5-6 and TRBJ2-3; the D gene is possibly TRBD1 (6 bases). This CDR3 contains 15 residues. Trimming shortened V by 4 bases and J by 2 bases, and 14 bases separated the two germline ends. In germline, CDR1 is SGHDT, CDR2 YYEEEE.